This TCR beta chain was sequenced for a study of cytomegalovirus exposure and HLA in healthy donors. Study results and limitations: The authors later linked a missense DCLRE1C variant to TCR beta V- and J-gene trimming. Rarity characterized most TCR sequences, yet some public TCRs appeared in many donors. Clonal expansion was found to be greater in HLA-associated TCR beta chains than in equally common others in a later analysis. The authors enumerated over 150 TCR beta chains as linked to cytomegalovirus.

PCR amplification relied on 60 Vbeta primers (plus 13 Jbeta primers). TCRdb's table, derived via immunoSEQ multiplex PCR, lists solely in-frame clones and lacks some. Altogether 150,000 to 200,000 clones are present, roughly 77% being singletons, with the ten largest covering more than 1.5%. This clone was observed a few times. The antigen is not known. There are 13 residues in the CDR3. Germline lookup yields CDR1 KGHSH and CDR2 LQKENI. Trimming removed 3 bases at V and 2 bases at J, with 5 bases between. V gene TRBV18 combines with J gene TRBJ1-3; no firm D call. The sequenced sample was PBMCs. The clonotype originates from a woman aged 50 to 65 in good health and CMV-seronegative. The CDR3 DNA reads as TGTGCCAGCTCACCCGAGACTGGAAACACCATATATTTT. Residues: CASSPETGNTIYF. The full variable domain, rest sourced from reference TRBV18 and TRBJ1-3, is NAGVMQNPRHLVRRRGQEARLRCSPMKGHSHVYWYRQLPEEGLKFMVYLQKENIIDESGMPKERFSAEFPKEGPSILRIQQVVRGDSAAYFCASSPETGNTIYFGEGSWLTVV.